This TCR beta chain was captured by sequencing in a study of blood T cell repertoires in COVID-19. At the level of the study: Acute and convalescent COVID-19 specimens originated in the United States, Italy and Spain. Sources were T cells, B-cell-depleted T cells, or PBMCs; the material itself was cDNA or gDNA.

Patients from Seattle were sampled longitudinally, starting during active infection. As processed by the authors: Amplifying reference gene primers gave estimates of nucleated cell counts. The data were produced by immunoSEQ multiplex PCR, yet TCRdb's version contains in-frame clones alone and is incomplete. From that table come the V and J calls and clone size; the DNA was used to work out D and trimming. Of 130,000 or so clones listed, roughly nine tenths were seen once; the top ten hold 2.5%. The CDR3 consists of 14 residues. This sequence was found in a human donor with COVID-19, enrolled during active disease. The donor label of this sample is uncertain. Sample: peripheral blood. The V call is TRBV21-1, the J call TRBJ1-2; no DNA check was done on the table's D call, TRBD1. TRBV21-1 is a documented pseudogene. CDR3: CASRGRDRDYGYTF. The CDR3 DNA sequence: TGTGCCAGCAGAGGCCGGGACAGGGACTATGGCTACACCTTC.